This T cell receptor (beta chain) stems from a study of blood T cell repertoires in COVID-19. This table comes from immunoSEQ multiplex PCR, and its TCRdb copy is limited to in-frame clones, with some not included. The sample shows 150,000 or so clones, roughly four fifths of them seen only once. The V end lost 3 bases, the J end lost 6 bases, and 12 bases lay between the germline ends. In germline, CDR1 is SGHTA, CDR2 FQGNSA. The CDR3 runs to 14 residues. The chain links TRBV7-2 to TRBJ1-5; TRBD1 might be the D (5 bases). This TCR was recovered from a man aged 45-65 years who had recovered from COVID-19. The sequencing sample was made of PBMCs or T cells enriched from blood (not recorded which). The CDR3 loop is CASSFPGLGQPQHF. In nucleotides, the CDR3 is TGTGCCAGCAGCTTTCCAGGGTTAGGTCAGCCCCAGCATTTT.